One sample yielded the 15 T cell receptor beta chains listed below, sequenced in a study of Ad26.COV2.S vaccination and SARS-CoV-2 variants. Treatment indicated: some 20 received Ad26.COV2.S at low or high dose, single or two shots; roughly five received placebo; per-sample allocation not given. Vaccine and placebo recipients were sampled on day 63 after the first injection. Measured with immunoSEQ multiplex PCR; TCRdb has only the in-frame clones, and not every one. The sample holds some 340,000 clones, 70% to 90% seen once. The source material was peripheral blood, sampled in a trial of Ad26.COV2.S vaccine versus placebo. The receptors derive from a person aged 18-60 years who received the Ad26.COV2.S COVID-19 vaccine or a placebo.

This chain links TRBV27 with TRBJ2-2, with 9 bases that match TRBD1. Germline CDR1 MNHEY, CDR2 SMNVEV (reference sequence). The V gene end was trimmed by 5 bases and the J gene end by 6 bases; junction bases not matched to a gene: 10. The CDR3 has 16 amino acids. CDR3 residues: CASSPPGTGYAGELFF. Here the CDR3 DNA reads TGTGCCAGCAGTCCACCCGGGACAGGGTACGCCGGGGAGCTGTTTTTT.

With respect to this clone: The same CDR3 is also encoded by other DNA sequences in this sample. The chain uses TRBV7-9 and TRBJ1-1; possibly TRBD1 for D (6 bases). CDR3 length equals 13 residues. CDR1 is SEHNR and CDR2 is FQNEAQ in the germline V gene (reference sequence). Trimming pared 5 bases from V and 3 bases from J, leaving 10 bases between. The CDR3 coding sequence is TGTGCCAGCAGCCGTGCAGGGGACACTGAAGCTTTCTTT. Residues: CASSRAGDTEAFF.

The rearrangement uses TRBV4-1 and TRBJ2-5; D not certain. V was pared by 4 bases and J by 5 bases, with 11 bases between. The germline V gene has CDR1 MGHRA and CDR2 YSYEKL. The CDR3 length is 13 residues. The CDR3, as DNA: TGCGCCAGCAGCCTTTTAATAGGGGAGACCCAGTACTTC. This encodes CASSLLIGETQYF.

The chain recombines TRBV27 with TRBJ2-7, with D possibly matching TRBD1 (5 bases). Looked up from germline, CDR1 is MNHEY and CDR2 is SMNVEV (reference sequence). The CDR3 has 13 residues. Trimming took off 6 bases at V and 3 bases at J, with 12 bases between the two ends. Here the CDR3 reads CASSPGQYYEQYF. CDR3 in DNA: TGTGCCAGCAGCCCAGGGCAGTACTACGAGCAGTACTTC.

This clone appeared a single time. The V call is TRBV5-8, the J call TRBJ1-2; unclear D gene. V lost 0 bases and J 7 bases, leaving 13 bases between the germline ends. This CDR3 comprises 14 residues. Germline V gene data show CDR1 as SGHTS and CDR2 as YDEGEE. The CDR3 loop is CASSLDFRDGGYTF. CDR3 nucleotides: TGTGCCAGCAGCTTGGATTTTCGGGATGGTGGCTACACCTTC.

The V call is TRBV19, the J call TRBJ2-5; D might be TRBD1 (5 bases). V lost 6 bases, J lost 0 bases, and 11 bases lay in between. CDR1 LNHDA and CDR2 SQIVND come from the germline V gene (reference sequence). The CDR3 spans 14 residues. The DNA for the CDR3 is TGTGCCAGTAGAAGGGCAGGGAACCAAGAGACCCAGTACTTC. Amino acid sequence: CASRRAGNQETQYF.

This clone was counted once. The chain employs TRBV11-2 and TRBJ2-7; 9 nucleotides line up with TRBD1. The CDR3 is made up of 15 amino acids. V trimming: 0 bases; J trimming: 5 bases; junction bases outside the gene matches: 5. The germline V gene has CDR1 SGHAT and CDR2 FQNNGV. CDR3 sequence reads: CASSLDQGQGNEQYF. CDR3 sequence (DNA): TGTGCCAGCAGCTTAGATCAGGGACAGGGAAACGAGCAGTACTTC.

This chain connects TRBV19 to TRBJ2-7, with D possibly called TRBD1 or TRBD2 (6 bases each). V lost 4 bases and J 7 bases, leaving 17 bases between the germline ends. The CDR3 contains 14 residues. Germline V gene lookup returns CDR1 LNHDA and CDR2 SQIVND (reference sequence). The CDR3 region is CASSKGGLPGEQYF. For the CDR3, the DNA is TGTGCCAGTAGTAAGGGGGGACTTCCAGGGGAGCAGTACTTC.

The V and J genes are TRBV24-1 and TRBJ1-1; 11 bases agree with TRBD1. CDR1 and CDR2 (germline): KGHDR, SFDVKD. V shed 4 bases and J 9 bases; nucleotides not matched to a gene: 6. The CDR3 sequence is 14 residues long. Here the CDR3 reads CATSEGTGGGKAFF. The CDR3 nucleotides read TGTGCCACCAGTGAGGGGACAGGGGGTGGTAAAGCTTTCTTT.

V and J are TRBV12-2 and TRBJ1-3. TRBV12-2 is a pseudogene locus. This CDR3 has 17 amino acids. CDR3 protein: CASRLACRTNSGNTIYF. The CDR3 DNA follows: TGTGCAAGTCGCTTAGCGTGCAGGACTAACTCTGGAAACACCATATATTTT.

This clone has only one observation. V gene TRBV7-9 combines with J gene TRBJ2-1, with a weak D call TRBD2 (6 bases). V was clipped by 4 bases and J by 7 bases, with 8 bases between them. Germline-derived CDR1 and CDR2 are SEHNR and FQNEAQ (reference sequence). The CDR3 runs 12 residues. The CDR3 loop is CASSWGENEQFF. CDR3 DNA: TGTGCCAGCAGCTGGGGGGAGAATGAGCAGTTCTTC.

The chain uses TRBV9 and TRBJ2-3; a weak D match, TRBD1 (5 bases). CDR1 is SGDLS and CDR2 is YYNGEE in the germline V gene. The CDR3 has 15 residues. Trimming removed 4 bases at V and 1 base at J, with 13 bases between. The CDR3 spells CASSPGHLGTDTQYF. In nucleotides, the CDR3 is TGTGCCAGCAGCCCCGGACACTTAGGCACAGATACGCAGTATTTT.

V is TRBV7-8 and J is TRBJ1-4; possible D gene TRBD1, 5 bases. CDR3 length: 16 amino acids. The germline V and J ends were trimmed by 2 bases and 7 bases, with 17 bases remaining between them. The germline gives CDR1 SGHVS, CDR2 FQNEAQ. The CDR3 DNA reads as TGTGCCAGCAGCTTATCCCTGGGGCAGGGCGGTGAAAAACTGTTTTTT. Translated, it gives CASSLSLGQGGEKLFF.

The chain links TRBV5-1 to TRBJ2-7, with TRBD1 matching over 8 bases. Germline V CDR1 and CDR2: SGHRS, YFSETQ. The CDR3 runs to 14 residues. V was clipped by 3 bases and J by 3 bases; unmatched bases: 5. CDR3 region: CASSSRTGHYEQYF. The CDR3, as DNA: TGCGCCAGCAGCTCTAGGACAGGGCACTACGAGCAGTACTTC.

V and J are TRBV2 and TRBJ2-1; TRBD2 agrees at 9 bases. The CDR3 runs 12 residues. Germline assignment: CDR1 SNHLY and CDR2 FYNNEI. Trimming at V came to 7 bases and at J to 16 bases, leaving 11 bases not matched to a gene. CDR3: CASKAGGWRSFF. The CDR3 nucleotides are TGTGCCAGCAAAGCGGGGGGCTGGCGAAGCTTCTTC. Complete variable domain (other parts from reference TRBV2 and TRBJ2-1): EPEVTQTPSHQVTQMGQEVILRCVPISNHLYFYWYRQILGQKVEFLVSFYNNEISEKSEIFDDQFSVERPDGSNFTLKIRSTKLEDSAMYFCASKAGGWRSFFGPGTRLTVL.